This TCR beta chain emerged from a study of blood T cell repertoires in COVID-19. Across the whole study: The cDNA or gDNA used as material had been derived from T cells, B-cell-depleted T cells, or PBMCs.

Germline loops: CDR1 SGHAT, CDR2 FQNNGV. After removal of 5 bases from V and 1 base from J, the junction contained 7 bases not matched to a gene. The CDR3 consists of 15 residues. Method: immunoSEQ multiplex PCR; TCRdb's copy keeps in-frame clones and lacks some. The sample lists more than 200,000 clones; around 81% were seen once. Sequencing was done on a sample of peripheral blood. This receptor was identified in a man between 45 and 60 years old with active or convalescent COVID-19. The V call is TRBV11-2, the J call TRBJ1-1; 7 nucleotides align to TRBD1. In nucleotides, the CDR3 is TGTGCCAGCAGCATAACGGGACAGCAGAACACTGAAGCTTTCTTT. Its translation: CASSITGQQNTEAFF. Together with reference TRBV11-2 and TRBJ1-1, the CDR3 gives the full variable domain: EAGVAQSPRYKIIEKRQSVAFWCNPISGHATLYWYQQILGQGPKLLIQFQNNGVVDDSQLPKDRFSAERLKGVDSTLKIQPAKLEDSAVYLCASSITGQQNTEAFFGQGTRLTVV.